This T cell receptor (beta chain) is drawn from a study of blood T cells in healthy people across ages (dated by TCRdb to between 2015 and 2016). Background for the entire study: Template switching captured roughly one uniquely barcoded TCR beta cDNA molecule per two T cells in model experiments. Age-related changes in TCR beta repertoire diversity were measured in the study by deep sequencing normalized with unique cDNA molecular identifiers. Donors were grouped into four age groups: young (average approximately 16 years), middle-aged (around 39), aged (around 60) and long-lived (around 82). Donors of different ages were randomly distributed across sequencing lanes to avoid experimental bias. Using the same blood draw, the study looked at two additional independent replicas of 1 million unique cDNA reads for two donors, one aged 18 to 30 and the other aged 80 or older. Findings and caveats that apply to the study as a whole: Estimates of total diversity from one million sequenced T cells were regarded as lower bounds and underestimates. The percentage of naive T cells measured by flow cytometry correlated strongly with observed TCR beta diversity. Observed TCR beta diversity per million T cells fell roughly linearly with age, and a significant reduction was already apparent by age roughly 40. Because profiling used bulk unsorted PBMCs, naive and antigen-experienced compartments could not be compared conclusively. Because the CMV infection status of the donors was unknown, age-related changes in expanded clonotypes may potentially have been confounded. Compared with the aged group, more naive CD4+ T cells, fewer expanded clones and increased TCR diversity were shown by the long-lived group, suggesting age selection.

Turning to this clonotype: No antigen is known for it. It has no much larger one-base neighbor in the sample; base qualities were not kept.

Receptor libraries were prepared by 5' RACE. TCRdb shows the sequencer as Illumina HiSeq 2500. A second PCR of about 7 to 12 cycles was performed with a sample-barcoded 5' primer and a J-beta primer mix. A template-switch 5' adaptor carrying 12 random nucleotides introduced a unique molecular identifier onto each TCR beta cDNA molecule. At least 2.5 million CDR3-containing paired-end reads were obtained from each sample. First-strand cDNA synthesis was performed from all RNA using the Mint cDNA synthesis kit, with priming by a TRBC-specific oligonucleotide. Following uracil-DNA glycosylase treatment, a first 18-cycle PCR with universal primers M1SS and BC2_uni_R was performed on all cDNA. As for the original processing: Each sample was normalized by randomly selecting 1 million high-quality reads, each carrying a distinct molecular identifier. Instead of being binned into consensus sequences, reads with shared molecular identifiers were discarded. MiTCR, with a Q25 quality threshold and the strictest error-elimination algorithm, was used for CDR3 identification, clonotype clustering and error correction. A nonparametric unseen species model with Euler transformation was used to estimate lower-bound total TCR beta diversity. The raw public data were reprocessed by TCRdb itself: fastp quality trimming at Q25, MiXCR clonotype calling, in-frame beta chains only. Rows with one shared CDR3 protein collapse into an entry with the most common genes and DNA. The V and J calls here are based on TCRdb, not the publication. For this sample there are fewer than 1,000,000 distinct CDR3 sequences; around 45% appear just once. Under 20% of the sample belongs to the ten largest clones.

Donors were 39 systemically healthy Caucasian individuals from Russia aged roughly 6 to 100 years. Each donor gave about 10 milliliters of peripheral blood, drawn into EDTA-treated Vacutainer tubes. PBMCs were isolated by Ficoll-Paque density-gradient centrifugation, with at least 7 million obtained per sample. Trizol reagent was used to extract total RNA from the PBMCs, yielding at least 6 micrograms per sample. For every donor, flow cytometry on a PBMC aliquot measured the percentage of naive CD45RAhigh/CD27high T cells. Trimming removed 3 bases from V and 0 bases from J, leaving 3 bases between the germline ends. Reading from cysteine to phenylalanine, the CDR3 counts 13 amino acids. Kept here is only the CDR3 DNA, which spans 39 bases and is read in frame from base 1. For CDR1 and CDR2, the germline V gene (reference sequence) lists DFQATT and SNEGSKA.

This receptor was identified in a man in his sixties in good health. Recombination linked TRBV20-1 to TRBJ2-6; the D gene cannot be named for sure. The source material was blood. The CDR3 sequence is CSASLSGANVLTF. The nucleotide sequence is TGCAGTGCTAGCCTCTCTGGGGCCAACGTCCTGACTTTC.